This T cell receptor beta chain was obtained from a study of T cells in Graves' hyperthyroidism and ophthalmopathy. This clonotype was recorded many times. RNA transcripts were the template for amplifying TCR beta CDR3 regions. The TCR CDR3 was amplified in a first-round RT-PCR using the HTBI primer set. From the multiplex PCR reads, TCRdb called clonotypes with MiXCR, one entry per CDR3 protein. The sample consists of about 400,000 distinct CDR3 sequences, approximately 13% of them appearing once. The CDR3 is 13 amino acids. The germline gives CDR1 SNHLY, CDR2 FYNNEI. The germline V and J ends were trimmed by 8 bases and 6 bases, with 11 bases remaining between them.

The specimen was blood. The clonotype was recovered from a woman aged 18-35 years with Graves' hyperthyroidism. V usage is TRBV2 and J usage is TRBJ1-6, with D perhaps TRBD1 (5 bases). CDR3 sequence: CASVEQGNSPLHF. Written as DNA, the CDR3 is TGTGCCAGCGTAGAGCAGGGTAATTCACCCCTCCACTTT. The full variable domain, completed using reference TRBV2 and TRBJ1-6, is EPEVTQTPSHQVTQMGQEVILRCVPISNHLYFYWYRQILGQKVEFLVSFYNNEISEKSEIFDDQFSVERPDGSNFTLKIRSTKLEDSAMYFCASVEQGNSPLHFGNGTRLTVT.